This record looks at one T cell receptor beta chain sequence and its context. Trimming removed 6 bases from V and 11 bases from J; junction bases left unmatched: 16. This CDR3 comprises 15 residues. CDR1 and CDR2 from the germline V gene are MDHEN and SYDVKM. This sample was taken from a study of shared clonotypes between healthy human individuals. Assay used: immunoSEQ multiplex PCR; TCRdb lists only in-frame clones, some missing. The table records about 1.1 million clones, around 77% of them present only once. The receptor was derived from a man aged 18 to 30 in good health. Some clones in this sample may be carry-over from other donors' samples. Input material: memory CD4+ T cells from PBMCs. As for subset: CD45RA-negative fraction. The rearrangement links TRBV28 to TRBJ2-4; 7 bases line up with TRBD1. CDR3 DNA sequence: TGTGCCAGCAGCCGAGGGGGCCCGAGGTCTAACGTTCAGTACTTC. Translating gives CASSRGGPRSNVQYF.